These T cell receptor beta chains were read from a single sample in a study of blood T cell repertoires in COVID-19. TCRdb's copy holds only in-frame clones and misses some; the assay was immunoSEQ multiplex PCR. The table has about 230,000 clones, approximately 90% seen once. Specimen: peripheral blood. Every receptor here comes from a man aged 50 to 60 with COVID-19, enrolled during active disease. Both conserved end residues are part of each CDR3. Each record gives: J gene, D gene, V gene, clone size, CDR3 protein, CDR3 DNA. A D gene is named only where the DNA matches it firmly. Size is stated for part of the rows, as once, few or many counts, or as a class when the clone is expanded.

>TRBJ1-3|-|TRBV5-5|-
CASSLSGSMSGNTIYF
TGTGCCAGCAGCTTGAGCGGGTCAATGTCTGGAAACACCATATATTTT
>TRBJ2-7|-|TRBV4-1|-
CASSQPGINHEQYF
TGCGCCAGCAGCCAACCGGGGATAAACCACGAGCAGTACTTC
>TRBJ1-1|-|TRBV5-1|-
CASSLVSMNTEAFF
TGCGCCAGCAGCTTGGTTTCCATGAACACTGAAGCTTTCTTT
>TRBJ2-2|-|TRBV5-4|-
CASSFFVGALDTGELFF
TGTGCCAGCAGTTTTTTTGTGGGGGCATTGGACACCGGGGAGCTGTTTTTT
>TRBJ1-5|-|TRBV11-2|few
CASSLVGGSNQPQHF
TGTGCCAGCAGCTTAGTGGGAGGTAGCAATCAGCCCCAGCATTTT
>TRBJ1-5|-|TRBV15|-
CATKRVGHSNQPQHF
TGTGCCACGAAGAGGGTTGGCCATAGCAATCAGCCCCAGCATTTT
>TRBJ2-7|TRBD2|TRBV11-2|-
CASSAGSGSSYEQYF
TGTGCCAGCAGCGCAGGGAGCGGGAGCTCCTACGAGCAGTACTTC
>TRBJ2-3|-|TRBV29-1|once
CSVETPGHADTQYF
TGCAGCGTTGAAACTCCAGGTCATGCCGATACGCAGTATTTT
>TRBJ2-7|-|TRBV21-1|-
CASSKGRAFLYEQYF
TGTGCCAGCAGCAAAGGCAGAGCGTTCCTCTACGAGCAGTACTTC
>TRBJ2-1|-|TRBV7-7|-
CASSLRQADTYNEQFF
TGTGCCAGCAGCTTACGCCAGGCCGACACCTACAATGAGCAGTTCTTC
>TRBJ2-7|-|TRBV10-2|-
CASSGDYEQYF
TGCGCCAGCTCAGGGGACTACGAGCAGTACTTC
>TRBJ1-6|-|TRBV15|-
CATSRGGNSPLHF
TGTGCCACCAGCAGGGGAGGTAATTCACCCCTCCACTTT
>TRBJ2-7|-|TRBV15|once
CATSRDRASSYEQYF
TGTGCCACCAGCAGAGATAGAGCTAGCTCCTACGAGCAGTACTTC
>TRBJ1-6|-|TRBV2|many
CASRLAGVTNSPLHF
TGTGCCAGCAGGTTAGCCGGGGTAACCAATTCACCCCTCCACTTT
>TRBJ1-6|TRBD1|TRBV6-5|-
CASSQTGINSPLHF
TGTGCCAGCAGCCAGACAGGGATTAATTCACCCCTCCACTTT
>TRBJ1-4|-|TRBV27|-
CASSFAATNEKLFF
TGTGCCAGCAGTTTCGCAGCAACTAATGAAAAACTGTTTTTT
>TRBJ1-1|-|TRBV29-1|-
CSVEQGRVWDTEAFF
TGCAGCGTTGAACAGGGCCGGGTTTGGGACACTGAAGCTTTCTTT
>TRBJ2-2|TRBD2|TRBV9|-
CASSRGPLAGGPENTGELFF
TGTGCCAGCAGCCGCGGGCCCCTAGCGGGGGGGCCGGAGAACACCGGGGAGCTGTTTTTT
>TRBJ1-2|-|TRBV28|few
CASSPGNYGYTF
TGTGCCAGCAGTCCAGGGAACTATGGCTACACCTTC
>TRBJ2-7|-|TRBV5-5|-
CASSLASESYEQYF
TGTGCCAGCAGCTTGGCCAGCGAGTCCTACGAGCAGTACTTC
>TRBJ2-3|-|TRBV20-1|-
CSASGGSIADTQYF
TGCAGTGCTAGTGGAGGGAGTATCGCAGATACGCAGTATTTT
>TRBJ1-4|-|TRBV9|-
CASSPDPRANEKLFF
TGTGCCAGCAGCCCTGACCCGAGGGCTAATGAAAAACTGTTTTTT
>TRBJ1-1|-|TRBV19|-
CASRYRAVNTEAFF
TGTGCCAGTAGGTACAGGGCTGTGAACACTGAAGCTTTCTTT
>TRBJ1-5|TRBD1|TRBV6-5|few
CASTGGQGDNQPQHF
TGTGCCAGCACAGGGGGACAGGGGGACAATCAGCCCCAGCATTTT
>TRBJ2-7|-|TRBV7-9|-
CASSIRQAASYEQYF
TGTGCCAGCAGCATACGACAGGCAGCTTCGTACGAGCAGTACTTC
>TRBJ1-5|TRBD1|TRBV6-5|few
CASSPSGQGVQPQHF
TGTGCCAGCAGTCCTAGTGGTCAGGGGGTTCAGCCCCAGCATTTT